The rows below give T cell receptor beta chains drawn from one sample of a study of response to subunit inactivated influenza vaccine. TCRdb passed the RT-PCR reads through MiXCR, listing each CDR3 protein once. The table lists more than 200,000 distinct CDR3 sequences, roughly an eighth of them singletons. Material: non-naive T cells sorted from PBMCs, obtained less than 15 days before vaccination. These receptors originate from a man between 45 and 60 years old who received an inactivated influenza vaccine. CDR3s include the opening cysteine and the closing phenylalanine or tryptophan. The D gene is left open where the match is weak. A row's size may be missing; if present it is once, few, many or a size class.

v_call	clone_size	j_call	d_call	cdr3_nt	cdr3_aa
TRBV5-5	.	TRBJ1-2	.	TGTGCCAGCAGCTCCTCTTATCAGGGTTCATCCTATGGCTACACCTTC	CASSSSYQGSSYGYTF
TRBV12-3/TRBV12-4	few	TRBJ2-7	TRBD2	TGTGCCAGCGGGAGCGGGAGGGTTTACGAGCAGTACTTC	CASGSGRVYEQYF
TRBV28	.	TRBJ2-7	TRBD2	TGTGCCAGCAGTTTATCAGGCGGGAGCTCCTACGAGCAGTACTTC	CASSLSGGSSYEQYF
TRBV12-3/TRBV12-4	many	TRBJ1-1	.	TGTGCCACAACAGTTACCACTGAAGCTTTCTTT	CATTVTTEAFF
TRBV12-3/TRBV12-4	few	TRBJ2-1	.	TGTGCCAGCAGTTTAGCTAGCTCCTACAATGAGCAGTTCTTC	CASSLASSYNEQFF
TRBV5-6	.	TRBJ2-2	.	TGTGCCAGCAGCGCACTTGGGGGGCTGAGCGCCGGGGAGCTGTTTTTT	CASSALGGLSAGELFF
TRBV12-3/TRBV12-4	many	TRBJ2-7	.	TGTGCCAGCAGGGGGGCCTTGGGCGGGCAGTACTTC	CASRGALGGQYF
TRBV7-2	.	TRBJ2-7	.	TGTGCCAGCAGCCCCGCGGTGATAGACTACGAGCAGTACTTC	CASSPAVIDYEQYF
TRBV11-2	few	TRBJ2-3	.	TGTGCCAGCAGCTGGACAGCTAGCACAGATACGCAGTATTTT	CASSWTASTDTQYF
TRBV7-8	.	TRBJ2-3	TRBD2	TGTGCCAGCAGCTTAGCGGTTTCGCGGGGGGGCCGCACAGATACGCAGTATTTT	CASSLAVSRGGRTDTQYF
TRBV7-2	.	TRBJ1-1	TRBD1	TGTGCCAGCAGCTCAAAACTTTCAGGGGGCTTAACTGAAGCTTTCTTT	CASSSKLSGGLTEAFF
TRBV4-2	.	TRBJ2-5	.	TGTGCCAGCAGCCAAGTCACAAGCCTGGAGACCCAGTACTTC	CASSQVTSLETQYF
TRBV28	.	TRBJ2-7	.	TGTGCCAGCAGTCTCCGACAGGGCCGGGGGCCCTACGAGCAGTACTTC	CASSLRQGRGPYEQYF
TRBV6-5	.	TRBJ2-1	TRBD2	TGTGCCAGCAGTTATGTCTCGACTAGCGGGGGGCCCTACAATGAGCAGTTCTTC	CASSYVSTSGGPYNEQFF
TRBV9	.	TRBJ1-4	.	TGTGCCAGCAGCGTAGGGGGACCTAATGAAAAACTGTTTTTT	CASSVGGPNEKLFF
TRBV5-1	few	TRBJ1-1	.	TGCGCCAGCAGCCCGCGTGTCCTTAACACTGAAGCTTTCTTT	CASSPRVLNTEAFF
TRBV3-1	few	TRBJ2-4	.	TGTGCCAGCGCTAAGGGGGGGCCCCCTTACTTC	CASAKGGPPYF
TRBV20-1	few	TRBJ2-5	.	TGCAGTGCTAGTGGGCTCCGAGAGACCCAGTACTTC	CSASGLRETQYF
TRBV24-1	.	TRBJ2-1	TRBD1	TGTGCCACCAGTGATAACAGGGGGCGTTCCAATGAGCAGTTCTTC	CATSDNRGRSNEQFF
TRBV20-1	few	TRBJ2-7	.	TGCAGTGCTGTGACAGCAGCCTACGAGCAGTACTTC	CSAVTAAYEQYF
TRBV12-3/TRBV12-4	many	TRBJ2-1	.	TGTGCCAGCAGTTACCGGGGGGCAAATGAGCAGTTCTTC	CASSYRGANEQFF
TRBV7-2	many	TRBJ2-7	.	TGTGCCAGCAGCCAGAGCGTCTACGAGCAGTACTTC	CASSQSVYEQYF
TRBV10-3	.	TRBJ1-2	.	TGTGCCATCAGTGAGGCTCTCCCCGGGGATCGAGGCTACACCTTC	CAISEALPGDRGYTF
TRBV12-3/TRBV12-4	.	TRBJ1-1	TRBD1	TGTGCCAGCAGGAAAAACACAGGGGGCGGCACTGAAGCTTTCTTT	CASRKNTGGGTEAFF
TRBV12-3/TRBV12-4	few	TRBJ1-1	.	TGTGCCAGCGCTAAGGTGGCAGGCCTTCGGGGCACTGAAGCTTTCTTT	CASAKVAGLRGTEAFF
TRBV10-3	few	TRBJ1-1	.	TGTGCCATCAGTGAGCCTCGGGGCCCTGGGACTGAAGCTTTCTTT	CAISEPRGPGTEAFF
TRBV20-1	.	TRBJ2-5	TRBD1	TGCAGTGCTGAAGCCGGGACAGGGGGCACACAGGTGTACTTC	CSAEAGTGGTQVYF
TRBV6-5	many	TRBJ2-5	.	TGTGCCAGCAGTTCGAGGCCGTTAGAGACCCAGTACTTC	CASSSRPLETQYF
TRBV12-3/TRBV12-4	few	TRBJ2-2	.	TGTGCCAGCAGTTTAGGGACAACGAACACCGGGGAGCTGTTTTTT	CASSLGTTNTGELFF
TRBV3-1	.	TRBJ1-2	.	TGTGCCAGCAGCCAAGACGGTAACTATGGCTACACCTTC	CASSQDGNYGYTF
TRBV4-2	.	TRBJ1-4	TRBD1	TGTGCCAGCAGCCAGCCGGGACAGCAAAATGAAAAACTGTTTTTT	CASSQPGQQNEKLFF
TRBV12-3/TRBV12-4	many	TRBJ1-1	.	TGTGCCAGCAGCCGAATAGAAGCTGAAGCTTTCTTT	CASSRIEAEAFF
TRBV10-3	many	TRBJ2-5	.	TGTGCCACCAGCCCGAAAAGCATGGAGACCCAGTACTTC	CATSPKSMETQYF
TRBV19	.	TRBJ2-7	TRBD1	TGTGCCAGTAGTAACCGATGGACAGGGCCCTACGAGCAGTACTTC	CASSNRWTGPYEQYF
TRBV27	.	TRBJ2-7	TRBD2	TGTGCCAGCAGTCATCCGGGACTAGCGGGTTTCGAGCAGTACTTC	CASSHPGLAGFEQYF
TRBV20-1	.	TRBJ2-1	.	TGCAGTGCTAGAGAACGGGGGTATTACAATGAGCAGTTCTTC	CSARERGYYNEQFF
TRBV14	few	TRBJ2-7	.	TGTGCCAGCAGCCAAGTCAAGAGCCACGAGCAGTACTTC	CASSQVKSHEQYF
TRBV29-1	many	TRBJ1-4	TRBD1	TGCAGCGCCGAGGGGGCCTCTAATGAAAAACTGTTTTTT	CSAEGASNEKLFF
TRBV20-1	many	TRBJ2-4	.	TGCAGTATACCCCCTGCGGGAGCCAAAAACATTCAGTACTTC	CSIPPAGAKNIQYF
TRBV7-9	.	TRBJ2-1	.	TGTGCCAGCAGCACGACTATCCTCACCTACAATGAGCAGTTCTTC	CASSTTILTYNEQFF
TRBV20-1	many	TRBJ1-2	.	TGCAGTGCTCAGACAGGAGCTAACTATGGCTACACCTTC	CSAQTGANYGYTF
TRBV12-3/TRBV12-4	few	TRBJ1-5	.	TGTGCCAGCAGTTTAAAACAGGGAGGCAATCAGCCCCAGCATTTT	CASSLKQGGNQPQHF
TRBV12-3/TRBV12-4	.	TRBJ2-1	.	TGTGCCAGCAGCCACGATAATAGGGTCATTTACATCAATGAGCAGTTCTTC	CASSHDNRVIYINEQFF
TRBV2	.	TRBJ2-5	.	TGTGCCAGCAGTCCCCTTATGCAGGGCGGAGAGACCCAGTACTTC	CASSPLMQGGETQYF
TRBV20-1	few	TRBJ2-5	TRBD2	TGCAGTGGACTAGCGTCCTTCAGGACCCAGTACTTC	CSGLASFRTQYF
TRBV5-1	many	TRBJ2-3	TRBD2	TGCGCCAGCAGCGGAGGGACTAGCGGAAGCACAGATACGCAGTATTTT	CASSGGTSGSTDTQYF
TRBV2	many	TRBJ2-1	.	TGTGCCAGCACCTCCAGCTACAATGAGCAGTTCTTC	CASTSSYNEQFF
TRBV9	.	TRBJ2-1	TRBD2	TGTGCCAGCAGCGTAGGACTAGCAGAGTACAATGAGCAGTTCTTC	CASSVGLAEYNEQFF